The 2 T cell receptor beta chains in this list originate from one sample, sequenced in a study of blood T cell repertoires in COVID-19. Clones were read by immunoSEQ multiplex PCR, and TCRdb kept only the in-frame ones, dropping some. The sample records some 110,000 clones, approximately 82% being singletons. Specimen: peripheral blood. All receptors derive from a man aged 65-85 years with active or convalescent COVID-19.

Concerning this clone itself: Sequence at one end of the junction differs from germline and may be a read error. The chain joins TRBV7-9 to TRBJ2-3; 8 bases are shared with TRBD2. Germline-derived CDR1 and CDR2 are SEHNR and FQNEAQ (reference sequence). This CDR3 has 11 residues. In DNA, the CDR3 is TGTGCCAGCAGTTCCAGCGGGGGCATGGATTTT. Translating gives CASSSSGGMDF.

The rearrangement links TRBV5-5 to TRBJ2-2; 11 bases match TRBD2. Germline loops: CDR1 SGHKS, CDR2 YYEKEE (reference sequence). V trimming: 5 bases; J trimming: 5 bases; junction bases outside the gene matches: 11. CDR3 length: 17 amino acids. DNA for the CDR3: TGTGCCAGCAGGCCGACTAGCGGGAAAGAGAAAACCGGGGAGCTGTTTTTT. Protein sequence: CASRPTSGKEKTGELFF.